A selection of T cell receptor beta chains follows, all from one sample in a study of cytomegalovirus exposure and HLA in healthy donors. This table comes from immunoSEQ multiplex PCR, and its TCRdb copy is limited to in-frame clones, with some not included. This table holds tens of thousands of clones, roughly three quarters found once. The specimen was PBMCs. These TCRs come from a male donor in good health and CMV-seronegative. CDR3s include the opening cysteine and the closing phenylalanine or tryptophan. Fields, in order: clone size, V gene, J gene, D gene, CDR3 DNA, CDR3 protein. D genes are given only for firm matches. Only some rows state a clone size, as once, few, many or a class for expanded clones.

size: -
V: TRBV7-2
J: TRBJ2-1
D: TRBD2
DNA: TGTGCCAGCAGCTTTAGCGGGACATACAATGAGCAGTTCTTC
CDR3: CASSFSGTYNEQFF

size: -
V: TRBV11-3
J: TRBJ1-1
D: TRBD1
DNA: TGTGCCAGCAGCCCCGGACAGGGAGGAGCAGACACTGAAGCTTTCTTT
CDR3: CASSPGQGGADTEAFF

size: -
V: TRBV28
J: TRBJ1-1
D: -
DNA: TGTGCCAGCAGGAGGGTGAACACTGAAGCTTTCTTT
CDR3: CASRRVNTEAFF

size: -
V: TRBV10-2
J: TRBJ1-1
D: TRBD1
DNA: TGCGCCAGCAGTGGTCTAGGGGGCGCGGACACTGAAGCTTTCTTT
CDR3: CASSGLGGADTEAFF

size: -
V: TRBV5-1
J: TRBJ1-3
D: -
DNA: TGCGCCAGCAGCGAGTCCAACTCTGGAAACACCATATATTTT
CDR3: CASSESNSGNTIYF

size: -
V: TRBV28
J: TRBJ2-1
D: -
DNA: TGTGCCAGCAGTTTAGTGGAGGGGGCAGGCGAGCAGTTCTTC
CDR3: CASSLVEGAGEQFF

size: -
V: TRBV2
J: TRBJ1-1
D: -
DNA: TGTGCCAGCAGTCGGACAGTGAACACTGAAGCTTTCTTT
CDR3: CASSRTVNTEAFF

size: -
V: TRBV6-5
J: TRBJ1-6
D: -
DNA: TGTGCCAGCAGTGGGGCCAGGCGAGGATCACCCCTCCACTTT
CDR3: CASSGARRGSPLHF

size: -
V: TRBV7-6
J: TRBJ2-5
D: -
DNA: TGTGCCAGCAGCTTAAGGGGGACGGGGTCATTATTCGAGACCCAGTACTTC
CDR3: CASSLRGTGSLFETQYF

size: -
V: TRBV5-4
J: TRBJ1-1
D: -
DNA: TGTGCCAGTTACCGGTTGAACACTGAAGCTTTCTTT
CDR3: CASYRLNTEAFF

size: -
V: TRBV28
J: TRBJ1-3
D: TRBD1
DNA: TGTGCCAGCAGTTCTCCGGACAGGGTTCAATCTGGAAACACCATATATTTT
CDR3: CASSSPDRVQSGNTIYF

size: -
V: TRBV14
J: TRBJ2-7
D: -
DNA: TGTGCCAGCAGCCAAGGGGGGCCCTCCTACGAGCAGTACTTC
CDR3: CASSQGGPSYEQYF

size: -
V: TRBV29-1
J: TRBJ2-7
D: -
DNA: TGCAGCGCTGGGGCCTCCCAGCAGGGTCACGAGCAGTACTTC
CDR3: CSAGASQQGHEQYF

size: -
V: TRBV7-3
J: TRBJ2-4
D: TRBD1
DNA: TGTGCCAGCAGCTTATACGGGACAGGCAGCGACATTCAGTACTTC
CDR3: CASSLYGTGSDIQYF

size: few
V: TRBV19
J: TRBJ2-6
D: -
DNA: TGTGCCAGTAGTAAGGGACTCAAATACTCTGGGGCCAACGTCCTGACTTTC
CDR3: CASSKGLKYSGANVLTF

size: -
V: TRBV11-2
J: TRBJ2-7
D: TRBD1
DNA: TGTGCCAGCAGCTTAGATTTTGGACAGGGGTACTACGAGCAGTACTTC
CDR3: CASSLDFGQGYYEQYF

size: once
V: TRBV10-1
J: TRBJ2-1
D: TRBD2
DNA: TGCGCCAGCAGTCCAGGGACTAGCAGGAATGAGCAGTTCTTC
CDR3: CASSPGTSRNEQFF

size: -
V: TRBV10-3
J: TRBJ2-7
D: TRBD1
DNA: TGTGCCATCAGTGAGTCGATCAGTCCGGGACAGGGAGGGAGGGAGCAGTACTTC
CDR3: CAISESISPGQGGREQYF

size: -
V: TRBV9
J: TRBJ2-7
D: -
DNA: TGTGCCAGCAGCGTAGCTGATGCAGGGTCCTACGAGCAGTACTTC
CDR3: CASSVADAGSYEQYF

size: -
V: TRBV6-1
J: TRBJ1-6
D: -
DNA: TGTGCCAGCAGTCCGGGAGGTTCACCCCTCCACTTT
CDR3: CASSPGGSPLHF

size: -
V: TRBV30
J: TRBJ1-2
D: -
DNA: TGTGCCTGGAGTGCTTCAAAAAGGGGTGGCTACACCTTC
CDR3: CAWSASKRGGYTF

size: -
V: TRBV29-1
J: TRBJ2-1
D: TRBD2
DNA: TGCAGCGTTGAGGGGGGGAACAATGAGCAGTTCTTC
CDR3: CSVEGGNNEQFF